A selection of T cell receptor beta chains follows, all from one sample in a study of OX40 agonist ivuxolimab in advanced cancers. The assay was immunoSEQ multiplex PCR, and TCRdb's table has in-frame clones only and misses some. The sample consists of about 27,000 clones, 85% to 90% of them appearing once. The specimen was CD4+ or CD8+ T cells sorted from blood, collected in a trial of the OX40 agonist ivuxolimab. All receptors derive from an adult with an advanced solid tumor such as melanoma, head and neck, liver or kidney cancer. Both conserved end residues are part of each CDR3. A D gene is named only where the DNA matches it firmly. Only part of the rows carry a size: once, few, many, or a class if the clone is expanded.

NA	TRBD1	TRBV2	TRBJ2-7	CAGTYGTGGLEQYF	TGTGCCGGGACGTACGGGACAGGGGGACTCGAGCAGTACTTC
NA	TRBD2	TRBV25-1	TRBJ2-1	CASSELGTSEGGEQFF	TGTGCCAGCAGTGAATTAGGGACTAGCGAAGGGGGTGAGCAGTTCTTC
NA	TRBD1	TRBV6-1	TRBJ2-7	CASSEGPNWGQENF	TGTGCCAGCAGTGAAGGGCCAAACTGGGGACAGGAGAACTTC
once	NA	TRBV2	TRBJ2-5	CASSAGNVETQYF	TGTGCCAGCAGTGCGGGGAATGTGGAGACCCAGTACTTC
once	NA	TRBV27	TRBJ2-1	CASSFVGPYNEQFF	TGTGCCAGCAGTTTCGTGGGACCCTACAATGAGCAGTTCTTC
NA	TRBD1	TRBV11-2	TRBJ2-5	CASSPRGTGGFSYQETQYF	TGTGCCAGCAGCCCCAGGGGGACAGGGGGCTTTTCGTACCAAGAGACCCAGTACTTC
NA	NA	TRBV23-1	TRBJ1-1	CASSRLKGTEAFF	TGCGCCAGCAGTCGCCTGAAGGGCACTGAAGCTTTCTTT
NA	NA	TRBV9	TRBJ2-3	CASSGTISTDTQYF	TGTGCCAGCAGCGGGACAATCAGCACAGATACGCAGTATTTT
NA	TRBD1	TRBV6-5	TRBJ2-3	CASSYGQGATDTQYF	TGTGCCAGCAGTTACGGACAGGGGGCCACAGATACGCAGTATTTT
NA	NA	TRBV19	TRBJ1-5	CASSIGRASGTQPQHF	TGTGCCAGTAGTATAGGGCGGGCGTCAGGGACTCAGCCCCAGCATTTT
once	NA	TRBV2	TRBJ2-5	CASKEAETRPYQETQYF	TGTGCCAGCAAAGAAGCGGAAACCCGCCCATACCAAGAGACCCAGTACTTC
NA	TRBD1	TRBV6-4	TRBJ1-2	CASSDSRDSSGYTF	TGTGCCAGCAGTGACTCGAGGGACAGTTCTGGCTACACCTTC
NA	NA	TRBV5-1	TRBJ2-1	CASSLLDGEQFF	TGCGCCAGCAGCTTACTAGACGGTGAGCAGTTCTTC
NA	NA	TRBV2	TRBJ2-2	CASNGYSNTGELFF	TGTGCCAGCAACGGATATTCGAACACCGGGGAGCTGTTTTTT
NA	NA	TRBV15	TRBJ2-4	CATSSMGRVEGIQYF	TGTGCCACCAGCAGCATGGGCAGGGTTGAAGGCATTCAGTACTTC
few	NA	TRBV28	TRBJ2-2	CASSSTGRLNTGELFF	TGTGCCAGCAGTTCGACAGGGAGGTTGAACACCGGGGAGCTGTTTTTT
NA	TRBD2	TRBV7-2	TRBJ2-3	CASSLDGSGADTQYF	TGTGCCAGCAGCTTAGACGGGAGCGGGGCAGATACGCAGTATTTT
NA	NA	TRBV27	TRBJ2-4	CASSSGSSQNIQYF	TGTGCCAGCAGTTCCGGGAGTAGCCAAAACATTCAGTACTTC
NA	NA	TRBV27	TRBJ1-6	CASSLMGGPPAPNSPLHF	TGTGCCAGCAGTTTGATGGGGGGTCCCCCCGCCCCAAATTCACCCCTCCACTTT
NA	TRBD2	TRBV4-1	TRBJ2-1	CASSQDRTSGPGEEQFF	TGCGCCAGCAGCCAAGATCGGACTAGCGGGCCGGGCGAAGAGCAGTTCTTC
NA	NA	TRBV29-1	TRBJ1-1	CSTLGHPNTEAFF	TGCAGCACCCTGGGACATCCGAACACTGAAGCTTTCTTT
once	TRBD1	TRBV5-5	TRBJ2-7	CASSREPGQSYEQYF	TGTGCCAGCAGCAGAGAGCCGGGACAGTCCTACGAGCAGTACTTC
NA	TRBD1	TRBV6-5	TRBJ2-1	CASSYPGQGSNEQFF	TGTGCCAGCAGTTACCCCGGACAGGGTTCCAATGAGCAGTTCTTC
NA	NA	TRBV6-4	TRBJ2-1	CASSDSEVSSYNEQFF	TGTGCCAGCAGTGACTCCGAAGTAAGCTCCTACAATGAGCAGTTCTTC
NA	NA	TRBV9	TRBJ2-3	CASSSGLISSTDTQYF	TGTGCCAGCAGCTCGGGACTTATCTCTAGCACAGATACGCAGTATTTT
NA	TRBD2	TRBV27	TRBJ2-1	CATNSGNTYNEQFF	TGTGCCACCAATAGCGGGAATACCTACAATGAGCAGTTCTTC
once	TRBD1	TRBV27	TRBJ1-1	CASSSLTAQGWNTEAFF	TGTGCCAGCAGTTCACTTACGGCACAGGGGTGGAACACTGAAGCTTTCTTT
NA	NA	TRBV7-3	TRBJ2-1	CASSLSSTHEQFF	TGTGCCAGCAGCTTATCTTCTACACATGAGCAGTTCTTC
once	TRBD2	TRBV27	TRBJ2-3	CASSSGRAPPGKDTQYF	TGTGCCAGCAGTTCAGGGAGGGCACCCCCGGGGAAAGATACGCAGTATTTT
NA	NA	TRBV10-2	TRBJ2-1	CASSERESYNEQFF	TGCGCCAGCAGTGAGCGGGAGTCCTACAATGAGCAGTTCTTC
NA	TRBD2	TRBV7-3	TRBJ2-2	CASSPPSGRASGELFF	TGTGCCAGCAGCCCCCCTAGCGGGAGGGCTTCCGGGGAGCTGTTTTTT
few	NA	TRBV30	TRBJ1-1	CAWSPGTTEAFF	TGTGCCTGGAGTCCGGGGACGACTGAAGCTTTCTTT
NA	NA	TRBV5-6	TRBJ1-4	CASSLVDQGANEKLFF	TGTGCCAGCAGCTTGGTGGATCAGGGAGCTAATGAAAAACTGTTTTTT
few	TRBD2	TRBV7-8	TRBJ2-5	CASSLAAGVGETQYF	TGTGCCAGCAGCTTAGCCGCGGGGGTCGGAGAGACCCAGTACTTC
NA	NA	TRBV28	TRBJ2-7	CASSWTRRQYEQYF	TGTGCCAGCAGTTGGACCAGGAGGCAATACGAGCAGTACTTC
NA	NA	TRBV19	TRBJ2-7	CASSIGDVNWDEQYF	TGTGCCAGTAGTATTGGGGACGTAAATTGGGACGAGCAGTACTTC
NA	NA	TRBV5-1	TRBJ2-3	CASSLGQGYTDTQYF	TGCGCCAGCAGCTTAGGGCAGGGTTACACAGATACGCAGTATTTT
NA	NA	TRBV27	TRBJ1-6	CASSFRQIHNSPLHF	TGTGCCAGCAGTTTTCGACAGATACATAATTCACCCCTCCACTTT
NA	TRBD2	TRBV13	TRBJ2-5	CASSLVGLAEETQYF	TGTGCCAGCAGCTTAGTGGGACTAGCTGAAGAGACCCAGTACTTC
NA	NA	TRBV29-1	TRBJ1-4	CSALQGTNEKLFF	TGCAGCGCCCTACAGGGAACTAATGAAAAACTGTTTTTT
once	TRBD2	TRBV4-1	TRBJ2-1	CASSQGLAGSYNEQFF	TGCGCCAGCAGCCAAGGACTAGCGGGCTCCTACAATGAGCAGTTCTTC